Presented here are 14 T cell receptor beta chains from one specimen sequenced in a study of blood T cell repertoires in COVID-19. Clones were read by immunoSEQ multiplex PCR, and TCRdb kept only the in-frame ones, dropping some. The sample gives tens of thousands of clones, roughly four fifths of which show up once; over 45% is in the top ten. Sequencing was done on a sample of peripheral blood. Receptors were obtained from a man aged 65-85 years with acute or convalescent COVID-19.

The chain is built from TRBV28 and TRBJ1-1; D not resolved. This CDR3 contains 14 residues. The V gene's germline CDR1 is MDHEN and CDR2 SYDVKM. The V end lost 2 bases, the J end lost 1 base, and 8 bases lay between the germline ends. The CDR3 DNA follows: TGTGCCAGCAGTTTACGGGGAGAGAACACTGAAGCTTTCTTT. Encoded protein: CASSLRGENTEAFF. The variable domain in full, completed from reference TRBV28 and TRBJ1-1, reads DVKVTQSSRYLVKRTGEKVFLECVQDMDHENMFWYRQDPGLGLRLIYFSYDVKMKEKGDIPEGYSVSREKKERFSLILESASTNQTSMYLCASSLRGENTEAFFGQGTRLTVV.

The chain employs TRBV18 and TRBJ2-2; D gene ambiguous. Germline values: CDR1 KGHSH, CDR2 LQKENI. The CDR3 length is 13 residues. The V gene lost 5 bases and the J gene lost 6 bases, with 10 bases spanning the gap. The CDR3 loop reads CASSETPAGELFF. DNA for the CDR3: TGTGCCAGCTCAGAGACACCCGCCGGGGAGCTGTTTTTT.

The gene calls are TRBV3-1 (or the pseudogene TRBV3-2) and TRBJ2-7; 7 bases match TRBD1. This CDR3 region has 14 residues. Trimming at V came to 1 base and at J to 2 bases, leaving 2 bases not matched to a gene. Looked up from germline, CDR1 is LGHDT and CDR2 is YNNKEL (reference sequence). The CDR3 spells CASSQGDRAYEQYF. The CDR3 DNA reads as TGTGCCAGCAGCCAAGGGGACAGAGCCTACGAGCAGTACTTC.

V gene TRBV14 combines with J gene TRBJ1-1, with a possible D match to TRBD1 (5 bases). With 6 bases removed from V and 1 base from J, the gap between germline ends came to 9 bases. The CDR3 loop spans 13 amino acids. The germline V gene encodes CDR1 SGHDN and CDR2 FVKESK. CDR3 region: CASSEGENTEAFF. The CDR3 bases are TGTGCCAGCAGTGAAGGGGAGAACACTGAAGCTTTCTTT.

The rearrangement links TRBV3-1 (or the pseudogene TRBV3-2) to TRBJ2-5, with D unresolved. Trimming removed 1 base at V and 5 bases at J, with 14 bases between. Germline V gene sequence: CDR1 LGHDT, CDR2 YNNKEL (reference sequence). This CDR3 is 15 amino acids long. The CDR3 coding sequence is TGTGCCAGCAGCCAAGGTATAGATCCCGCCGAGACCCAGTACTTC. Its translation is CASSQGIDPAETQYF.

V and J are TRBV5-1 and TRBJ2-5; TRBD2 agrees at 16 bases. This CDR3 region has 21 residues. Trimming took 3 bases from V and 4 from J; bases not matched to a gene: 18. Germline-derived CDR1 and CDR2 are SGHRS and YFSETQ. This CDR3 is CASSSRGYGGTSGGALETQYF. The CDR3 nucleotides read TGCGCCAGCAGCTCTCGTGGATATGGTGGGACTAGCGGGGGGGCCTTAGAGACCCAGTACTTC.

The chain is built from TRBV10-2 and TRBJ2-7, with 7 bases aligning to TRBD1. The length of the CDR3 is 14 residues. Germline CDR1 WSHSY, CDR2 SAAADI. The trim removed 8 bases at V and 5 bases at J, leaving 12 bases unmatched. The CDR3 spells CASLFRTGGDEQYF. The CDR3 nucleotides are TGCGCCAGCCTCTTCAGGACAGGTGGCGACGAGCAGTACTTC.

This rearrangement joins TRBV2 to TRBJ1-4, with TRBD1 as a possible D gene (6 bases). V lost 6 bases and J lost 5, with 16 bases in between. Germline CDR1 reads SNHLY; CDR2 reads FYNNEI. The CDR3 is 15 residues long. The CDR3 is CASSAGQIKNEKLFF. CDR3 sequence (DNA): TGTGCCAGCAGCGCCGGACAGATCAAAAATGAAAAACTGTTTTTT.

The genes are TRBV19 and TRBJ2-5, with 7 bases that match TRBD1. CDR1 is LNHDA and CDR2 is SQIVND in the germline V gene (reference sequence). This CDR3 comprises 13 residues. With 6 bases clipped from V and 5 bases from J, the junction kept 6 bases outside the gene matches. DNA of the CDR3: TGTGCCAGTAGGGCAGGGGGTAAGGAGACCCAGTACTTC. This encodes CASRAGGKETQYF.

V is TRBV5-1 and J is TRBJ2-2; 7 bases agree with TRBD1. Trimming at V came to 4 bases and at J to 4 bases, leaving 10 bases not matched to a gene. This CDR3 spans 16 amino acids. The germline gives CDR1 SGHRS, CDR2 YFSETQ. In DNA form, the CDR3 reads TGCGCCAGCAGCGCGCTGACAGGGCTTCGCACCGGGGAGCTGTTTTTT. Translating it yields CASSALTGLRTGELFF.

As concerns this clone: One end of the junction does not line up with germline, which may come from a read error. The V call is TRBV10-1, the J call TRBJ2-4; 11 bases are a match to TRBD2. This CDR3 region has 15 residues. Germline values: CDR1 WNHNN, CDR2 SYGVQD (reference sequence). The CDR3 coding sequence is TGCGCCAGCCCCGGAAGTAGCGGGAGGGAGAGTTCAGGGGGCTTC. Translated, it gives CASPGSSGRESSGGF.

This clone was seen a few times. V and J are TRBV15 and TRBJ2-7; D is unresolved. Trimming stripped 0 bases from V and 4 bases from J, with 7 bases between. This CDR3 is built from 13 residues. The germline V gene encodes CDR1 LNHNV and CDR2 YYDKDF (reference sequence). The CDR3 sequence is CATSRDQAYEQYF. The DNA for the CDR3 is TGTGCCACCAGCAGAGATCAGGCGTACGAGCAGTACTTC.

This chain uses TRBV2 with TRBJ1-6, with 8 bases aligning to TRBD1. V lost 8 bases, J lost 5 bases, and 8 bases stayed unmatched. Germline V gives CDR1 SNHLY, CDR2 FYNNEI. The CDR3 length is 15 residues. CDR3 sequence reads: CASVKLTGDNSPLHF. CDR3 nucleotides: TGTGCCAGCGTTAAATTGACAGGGGATAATTCACCCCTCCACTTT.

The chain carries TRBV6-5 and TRBJ1-6; 7 bases line up with TRBD1. Germline assignment: CDR1 MNHEY and CDR2 SVGAGI. CDR3 length: 13 amino acids. With V trimmed by 8 bases and J by 7 bases, 5 bases remained unmatched. The CDR3 sequence: CASRQGGNSPLHF. The CDR3 nucleotides are TGTGCCAGCCGACAGGGTGGAAATTCACCCCTCCACTTT.